Sequencing of this TCR beta chain was carried out in a study of blood T cell repertoires in COVID-19. Study context: Acute and convalescent COVID-19 samples came from the United States, Italy and Spain.

The repertoire was sequenced with immunoSEQ multiplex PCR; TCRdb's copy has only in-frame clones and lacks some. This sample carries more than 95,000 clones, about four fifths of them seen once, and the ten largest clones take approximately 26%. Germline V gives CDR1 LNHDA, CDR2 SQIVND (reference sequence). The junction had 13 bases not matched to a gene; V was cut back by 5 bases and J by 9 bases. The CDR3 contains 16 residues. Sequencing input: peripheral blood. This receptor was taken from a man in his fifties or sixties with acute or convalescent COVID-19. The J gene is TRBJ2-1, the V gene TRBV19; 10 positions match TRBD2. This CDR3 is CASSGRQREGHGEQFF. The CDR3 nucleotides read TGTGCCAGTAGTGGACGTCAGCGGGAGGGCCACGGTGAGCAGTTCTTC. The full variable domain, in which reference TRBV19 and TRBJ2-1 provide the parts outside the CDR3, is DGGITQSPKYLFRKEGQNVTLSCEQNLNHDAMYWYRQDPGQGLRLIYYSQIVNDFQKGDIAEGYSVSREKKESFPLTVTSAQKNPTAFYLCASSGRQREGHGEQFFGPGTRLTVL.